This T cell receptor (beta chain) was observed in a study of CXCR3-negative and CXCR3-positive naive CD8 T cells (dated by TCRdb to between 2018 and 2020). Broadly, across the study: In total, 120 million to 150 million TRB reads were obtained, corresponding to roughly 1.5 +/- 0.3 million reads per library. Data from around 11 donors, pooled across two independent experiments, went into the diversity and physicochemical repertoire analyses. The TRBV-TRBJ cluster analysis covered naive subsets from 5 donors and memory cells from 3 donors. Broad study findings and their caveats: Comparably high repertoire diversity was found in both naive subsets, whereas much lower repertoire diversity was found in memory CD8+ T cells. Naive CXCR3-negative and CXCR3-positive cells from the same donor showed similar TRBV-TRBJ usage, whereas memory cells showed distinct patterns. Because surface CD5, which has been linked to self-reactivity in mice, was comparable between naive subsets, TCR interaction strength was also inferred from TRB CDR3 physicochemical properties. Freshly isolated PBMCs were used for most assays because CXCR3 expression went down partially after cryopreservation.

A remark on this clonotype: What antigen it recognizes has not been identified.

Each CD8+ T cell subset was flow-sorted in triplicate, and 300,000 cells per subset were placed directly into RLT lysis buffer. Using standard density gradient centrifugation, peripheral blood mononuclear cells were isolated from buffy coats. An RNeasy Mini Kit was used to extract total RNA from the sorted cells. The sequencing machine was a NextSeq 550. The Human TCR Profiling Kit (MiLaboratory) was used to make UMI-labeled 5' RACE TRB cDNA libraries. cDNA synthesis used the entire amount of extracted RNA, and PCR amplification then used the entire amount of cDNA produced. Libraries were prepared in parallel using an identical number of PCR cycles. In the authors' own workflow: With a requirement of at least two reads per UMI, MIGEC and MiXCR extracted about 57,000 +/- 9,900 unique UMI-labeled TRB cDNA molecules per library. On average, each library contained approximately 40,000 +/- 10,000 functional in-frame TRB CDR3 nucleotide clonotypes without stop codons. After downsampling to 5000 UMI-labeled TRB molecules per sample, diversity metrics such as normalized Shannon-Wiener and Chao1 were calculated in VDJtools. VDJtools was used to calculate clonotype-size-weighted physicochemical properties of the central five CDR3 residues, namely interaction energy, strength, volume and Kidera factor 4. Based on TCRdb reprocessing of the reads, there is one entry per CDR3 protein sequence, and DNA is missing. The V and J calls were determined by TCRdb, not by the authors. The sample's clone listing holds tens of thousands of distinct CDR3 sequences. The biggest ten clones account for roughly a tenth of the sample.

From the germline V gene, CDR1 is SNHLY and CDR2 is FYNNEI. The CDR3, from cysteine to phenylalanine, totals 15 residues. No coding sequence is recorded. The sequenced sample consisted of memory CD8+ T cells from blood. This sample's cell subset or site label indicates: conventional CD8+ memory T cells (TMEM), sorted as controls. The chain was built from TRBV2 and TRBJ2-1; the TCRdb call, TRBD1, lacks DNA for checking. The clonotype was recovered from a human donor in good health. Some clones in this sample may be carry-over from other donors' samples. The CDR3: CASSEGRGYYNEQFF.